This T cell receptor beta chain was retrieved from a study of regulatory T cells in long-lasting Graves disease. Germline V gene lookup returns CDR1 LNHNV and CDR2 YYDKDF (reference sequence). The CDR3 has 15 residues. V lost 0 bases and J 4 bases, leaving 10 bases between the germline ends. For TCR beta, libraries came from iRepertoire HTBI primers and Arm-PCR of CDR3 regions. MiXCR was run by TCRdb on the multiplex PCR reads, yielding one entry per CDR3 protein. The profile shows just over 600,000 distinct CDR3 sequences, roughly 15% of them singletons. This sample's time point: newly diagnosed GD, antithyroid drugs for less than 3 months. RNA from PBMCs was the source of the TCR library. Criteria from the American Thyroid Association guidelines were applied to diagnose Graves' disease. The sample was also reused in another study, on T cells in Graves' hyperthyroidism and ophthalmopathy. That report notes: During a first-round RT-PCR of the TCR CDR3, the HTBI primer set was used. A model of 13 V-J features distinguished ophthalmopathy from stable hyperthyroidism.

The chain carries TRBV15 and TRBJ1-3; possible D gene TRBD1, 6 bases. The input for sequencing was peripheral blood mononuclear cells (PBMCs), taken at new diagnosis, from a patient treated with antithyroid drugs. This receptor was obtained from a woman in her thirties with Graves disease. CDR3 sequence (DNA): TGTGCCACCAGCAGAGACCCTGGACAGGGAAACACCATATATTTT. This codes for CATSRDPGQGNTIYF. The entire variable domain, with the rest obtained from reference TRBV15 and TRBJ1-3, is as follows: DAMVIQNPRYQVTQFGKPVTLSCSQTLNHNVMYWYQQKSSQAPKLLFHYYDKDFNNEADTPDNFQSRRPNTSFCFLDIRSPGLGDTAMYLCATSRDPGQGNTIYFGEGSWLTVV.